Presented here are 18 T cell receptor beta chains from one specimen sequenced in a study of shared clonotypes between healthy human individuals. Repertoires were generated with immunoSEQ multiplex PCR, while TCRdb's copy carries only in-frame clones and drops some. This table has 450,000 to 550,000 clones, less than 85% appearing once. The sequenced material came from PBMCs. These receptors all stem from a woman between 35 and 50 years old in good health. Some clones in this sample may be carry-over from other donors' samples.

The rearrangement links TRBV7-3 to TRBJ2-3; 13 positions match TRBD2. The germline gives CDR1 SGHTA, CDR2 FQGTGA. Trimming took 5 bases from V and 0 from J; bases not matched to a gene: 11. The CDR3 runs 19 residues. DNA for the CDR3: TGTGCCAGCAGCGAAGGACTAGCGGGAGCGGGAACTAGCACAGATACGCAGTATTTT. Its translation: CASSEGLAGAGTSTDTQYF. The full variable domain, rest sourced from reference TRBV7-3 and TRBJ2-3, is GAGVSQTPSNKVTEKGKYVELRCDPISGHTALYWYRQSLGQGPEFLIYFQGTGAADDSGLPNDRFFAVRPEGSVSTLKIQRTERGDSAVYLCASSEGLAGAGTSTDTQYFGPGTRLTVL.

A few counts support this clone. The chain links TRBV7-9 to TRBJ1-1; the D gene is possibly TRBD1 (6 bases). CDR1 and CDR2 from the germline V gene are SEHNR and FQNEAQ (reference sequence). The V end lost 1 base, the J end lost 4 bases, and 13 bases lay between the germline ends. The CDR3 totals 15 residues. The DNA of the CDR3 is TGTGCCAGCAGCTTAGTCGGGGGCCTGGGCACTGAAGCTTTCTTT. Protein product: CASSLVGGLGTEAFF.

The J gene is TRBJ2-1, the V gene TRBV7-3; a weak D match, TRBD2 (6 bases). Germline V CDR1 and CDR2: SGHTA, FQGTGA. This CDR3 spans 15 amino acids. Trimming removed 2 bases from V and 7 bases from J, with 15 bases in between. The CDR3 sequence is CASSLLLGGRNEQFF. CDR3 coding DNA: TGTGCCAGCAGCTTACTTTTGGGGGGAAGAAATGAGCAGTTCTTC.

The chain recombines TRBV28 with TRBJ2-1; 11 bases fit TRBD2. Germline CDR1 reads MDHEN; CDR2 reads SYDVKM. This CDR3 has 14 residues. Trimming took 6 bases from V and 6 from J; bases not matched to a gene: 4. CDR3 in amino acids: CASSRSGRANEQFF. In nucleotides, the CDR3 is TGTGCCAGCAGCCGTAGCGGGAGGGCCAATGAGCAGTTCTTC.

This sequence joins TRBV29-1 and TRBJ2-1, with D perhaps assigned TRBD1 or TRBD2 (5 bases each). The germline gives CDR1 SQVTM, CDR2 ANQGSEA. V dropped 8 bases and J dropped 4 bases, with 9 bases sitting between them. The CDR3 is made up of 11 amino acids. The DNA for the CDR3 is TGCAGCACCGGGGCTTACAATGAGCAGTTCTTC. Residues: CSTGAYNEQFF.

This clone was seen a few times. The rearrangement joins TRBV7-8 to TRBJ2-5; 9 nucleotides line up with TRBD1. Germline V gene sequence: CDR1 SGHVS, CDR2 FQNEAQ. V lost 4 bases to trimming and J lost 5 bases; unmatched junction nucleotides: 2. CDR3 length: 13 residues. The CDR3 here is CASSSGTGETQYF. The CDR3 region has the DNA TGTGCCAGCAGCTCTGGGACAGGGGAGACCCAGTACTTC.

J is TRBJ1-2 and V is TRBV7-3, with unresolved D. V was clipped by 5 bases and J by 3 bases, with 13 bases between them. Germline V gene lookup returns CDR1 SGHTA and CDR2 FQGTGA. CDR3 length: 14 amino acids. CDR3 DNA sequence: TGTGCCAGCAGCCAAGGACCGTCGGACTATGGCTACACCTTC. This translates into CASSQGPSDYGYTF. Full variable domain (remainder filled in from reference TRBV7-3 and TRBJ1-2): GAGVSQTPSNKVTEKGKYVELRCDPISGHTALYWYRQSLGQGPEFLIYFQGTGAADDSGLPNDRFFAVRPEGSVSTLKIQRTERGDSAVYLCASSQGPSDYGYTFGSGTRLTVV.

This chain joins TRBV5-4 and TRBJ1-2, with 9 nucleotides matching TRBD1. The CDR3 has 14 amino acids. Germline V gene sequence: CDR1 SGHNT, CDR2 YYREEE (reference sequence). The J segment lost 4 bases and the V segment lost 5 bases, leaving 6 bases of the junction unmatched. The CDR3 DNA follows: TGTGCCAGCAGAAGGGACAGGGATGTCTATGGCTACACCTTC. Protein product: CASRRDRDVYGYTF.

This clone has more than one count but fewer than ten. In the same sample, other DNA sequences code for this CDR3. The chain links TRBV5-1 to TRBJ1-5; unclear D gene. CDR1 is SGHRS, CDR2 YFSETQ, per germline. V lost 0 bases and J 1 base, leaving 5 bases between the germline ends. The CDR3 is made up of 14 amino acids. The CDR3: CASSLDGSNQPQHF. As DNA, the CDR3 is TGCGCCAGCAGCTTGGACGGAAGCAATCAGCCCCAGCATTTT.

This sequence joins TRBV25-1 and TRBJ2-7; 10 nucleotides match TRBD1. The V segment lost 9 bases and the J segment 1 base; nucleotides outside the gene matches: 3. This CDR3 is 13 amino acids long. The germline V gene encodes CDR1 MGHDK and CDR2 SYGVNS. The CDR3 DNA reads TGTGCCAGTGGGGGACAGGGGTCCTACGAGCAGTACTTC. As protein: CASGGQGSYEQYF.

The chain joins TRBV5-1 to TRBJ2-3; D perhaps matches TRBD2 (5 bases). V was pared by 4 bases and J by 5 bases, with 14 bases between. The germline V gene encodes CDR1 SGHRS and CDR2 YFSETQ. CDR3 size: 14 residues. CDR3 in DNA: TGCGCCAGCAGCCCCCGTGACCGGGGAGATACGCAGTATTTT. Translated: CASSPRDRGDTQYF.

The chain has TRBV18 and TRBJ2-2; no clear D gene. The V gene lost 3 bases and the J gene lost 6 bases, with 11 bases spanning the gap. The CDR3 is 14 amino acids. CDR1 is KGHSH, CDR2 LQKENI, per germline. For the CDR3, the DNA is TGTGCCAGCTCACCTACGAGTGTCGCCGGGGAGCTGTTTTTT. This sequence encodes CASSPTSVAGELFF.

This chain joins TRBV28 and TRBJ2-7; 9 nucleotides match TRBD1. This CDR3 has 16 amino acids. In germline, CDR1 is MDHEN, CDR2 SYDVKM. V lost 6 bases to trimming and J lost 5 bases; unmatched junction nucleotides: 14. DNA for the CDR3: TGTGCCAGCAGCCGAGCGGGACAGGGAAGTTTCGACGAGCAGTACTTC. Translated, it gives CASSRAGQGSFDEQYF.

This clone was counted between two and nine times. The V call is TRBV28, the J call TRBJ1-3, with 7 bases aligning to TRBD1. The junction had 3 bases not matched to a gene; V was cut back by 2 bases and J by 2 bases. CDR1 is MDHEN, CDR2 SYDVKM, per germline. The length of the CDR3 is 15 residues. CDR3 sequence reads: CASSLQGTAGNTIYF. In DNA, the CDR3 is TGTGCCAGCAGTTTACAGGGGACAGCTGGAAACACCATATATTTT.

A few counts support this clone. This chain links TRBV27 with TRBJ1-1, with D possibly being TRBD1 (5 bases). V was trimmed by 4 bases and J by 7 bases, leaving 19 bases between them. The germline V gene encodes CDR1 MNHEY and CDR2 SMNVEV (reference sequence). This CDR3 region has 15 residues. CDR3 protein: CASSSLGQGEHEAFF. CDR3 DNA: TGTGCCAGCAGTTCGCTTGGGCAGGGTGAACATGAAGCTTTCTTT.

The rearrangement links TRBV11-3 to TRBJ2-1; D possibly corresponds to TRBD2 (6 bases). Germline CDR1 SGHNT, CDR2 YENEEA. The CDR3 sequence is 15 residues long. V lost 4 bases, J lost 1 base, and 11 bases lay in between. CDR3 residues: CASSSRDLSYNEQFF. CDR3 nucleotides: TGTGCCAGCAGCTCTCGGGACTTATCCTACAATGAGCAGTTCTTC.

CDR3 in DNA: TGTGCCAGCAGCTTAGAGGTCCTCTTGTTAGGAGGCTACACCTTC. Translation gives CASSLEVLLLGGYTF. This sequence joins TRBV7-2 and TRBJ1-2; D remains ambiguous. Deletions cut 1 base from V and 8 bases from J, with 17 bases between. Germline V CDR1 and CDR2: SGHTA, FQGNSA. This CDR3 is 15 amino acids long.

This chain connects TRBV7-6 to TRBJ1-3; D is unclear. In germline, CDR1 is SGHVS, CDR2 FNYEAQ. The ends were cut back, 0 bases at V and 2 bases at J, with 5 bases in the middle. This CDR3 has 14 amino acids. CDR3 in DNA: TGTGCCAGCAGCTTAGCAGGGACTGGAAACACCATATATTTT. Encoded protein: CASSLAGTGNTIYF.